This entry describes one T cell receptor beta chain. At one of its ends the junction is not consistent with the germline gene, which may arise from a read error. Using its own MiXCR run on the 5' RACE reads, TCRdb lists one record per CDR3 protein. The repertoire holds hundreds of thousands of distinct CDR3 sequences, 9% to 15% seen once, with about 1.6% in the top ten. The data stem from a study of identical twins. CDR1 and CDR2 from the germline V gene are LGHDT and YNNKEL (reference sequence). The CDR3 has 18 residues. The same data also contributed to another study, on yellow fever vaccine responses in identical twins.

The receptor was derived from a woman younger than 35 in good health. Sequencing used PBMCs. The chain recombines TRBV3-1 with TRBJ2-1; TRBD2 matches 9 bases. CDR3 loop: CACSATEGSGGKYNEQFF. The CDR3 nucleotides are TGTGCCTGCAGTGCGACAGAGGGTAGCGGGGGAAAGTACAATGAGCAGTTCTTC.